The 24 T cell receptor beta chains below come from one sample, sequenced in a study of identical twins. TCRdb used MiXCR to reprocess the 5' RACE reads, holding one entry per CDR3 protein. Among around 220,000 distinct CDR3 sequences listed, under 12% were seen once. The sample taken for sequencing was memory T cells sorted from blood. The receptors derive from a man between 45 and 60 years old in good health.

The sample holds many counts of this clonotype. CDR3 nucleotides: TGTGCCAGCAGTTTAGCATCCAATGAGCAGTTCTTC. Translated, it gives CASSLASNEQFF. The chain links TRBV28 to TRBJ2-1; D gene ambiguous. The CDR3 is 12 residues long. The germline V and J ends were trimmed by 2 bases and 6 bases, with 5 bases remaining between them. Germline lookup yields CDR1 MDHEN and CDR2 SYDVKM.

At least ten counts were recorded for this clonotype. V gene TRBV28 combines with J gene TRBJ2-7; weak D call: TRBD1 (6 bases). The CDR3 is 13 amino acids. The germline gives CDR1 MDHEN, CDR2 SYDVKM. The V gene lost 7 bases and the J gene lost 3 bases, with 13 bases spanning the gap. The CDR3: CASIHPRGYEQYF. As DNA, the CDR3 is TGTGCCAGCATCCACCCCAGGGGCTACGAGCAGTACTTC. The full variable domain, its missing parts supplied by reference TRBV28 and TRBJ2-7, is DVKVTQSSRYLVKRTGEKVFLECVQDMDHENMFWYRQDPGLGLRLIYFSYDVKMKEKGDIPEGYSVSREKKERFSLILESASTNQTSMYLCASIHPRGYEQYFGPGTRLTVT.

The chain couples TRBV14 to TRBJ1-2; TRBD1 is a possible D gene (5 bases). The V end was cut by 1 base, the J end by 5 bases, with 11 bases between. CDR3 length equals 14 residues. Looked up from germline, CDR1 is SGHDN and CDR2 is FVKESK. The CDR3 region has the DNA TGTGCCAGCAGCCAAGGCCGGGGCCCATATGGCTACACCTTC. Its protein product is CASSQGRGPYGYTF.

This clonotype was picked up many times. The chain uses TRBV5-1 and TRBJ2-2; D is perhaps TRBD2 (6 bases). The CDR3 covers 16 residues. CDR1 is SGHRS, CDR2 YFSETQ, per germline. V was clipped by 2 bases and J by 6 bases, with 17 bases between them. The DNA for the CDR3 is TGCGCCAGCAGCTTAAGGGCAGACTCGGGAGCCGGGGAGCTGTTTTTT. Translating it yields CASSLRADSGAGELFF.

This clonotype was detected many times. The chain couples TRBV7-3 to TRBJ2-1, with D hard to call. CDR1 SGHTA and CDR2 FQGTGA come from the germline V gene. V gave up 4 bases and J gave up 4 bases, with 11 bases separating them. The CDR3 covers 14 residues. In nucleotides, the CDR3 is TGTGCCAGCAGCTCCTTGGACGATTACAATGAGCAGTTCTTC. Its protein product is CASSSLDDYNEQFF.

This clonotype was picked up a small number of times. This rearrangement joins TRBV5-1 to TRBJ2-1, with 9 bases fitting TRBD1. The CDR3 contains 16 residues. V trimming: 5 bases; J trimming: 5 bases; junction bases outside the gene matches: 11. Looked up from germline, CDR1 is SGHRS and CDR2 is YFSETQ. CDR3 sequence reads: CASRVSPQGADNEQFF. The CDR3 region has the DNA TGCGCCAGCAGAGTATCCCCACAGGGGGCGGACAATGAGCAGTTCTTC.

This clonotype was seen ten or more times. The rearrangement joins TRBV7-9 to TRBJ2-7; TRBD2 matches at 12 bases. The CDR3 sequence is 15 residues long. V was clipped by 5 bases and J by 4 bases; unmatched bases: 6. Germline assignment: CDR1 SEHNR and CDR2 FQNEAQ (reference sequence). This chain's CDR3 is CASSPLAGGLYEQYF. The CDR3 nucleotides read TGTGCCAGCAGCCCACTAGCGGGGGGTCTATACGAGCAGTACTTC.

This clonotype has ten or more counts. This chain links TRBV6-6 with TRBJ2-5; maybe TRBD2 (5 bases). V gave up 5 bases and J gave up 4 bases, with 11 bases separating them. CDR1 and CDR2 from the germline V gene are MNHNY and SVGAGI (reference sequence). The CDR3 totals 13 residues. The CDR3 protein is CASSLEDGETQYF. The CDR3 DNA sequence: TGTGCCAGCAGTCTGGAGGACGGAGAGACCCAGTACTTC.

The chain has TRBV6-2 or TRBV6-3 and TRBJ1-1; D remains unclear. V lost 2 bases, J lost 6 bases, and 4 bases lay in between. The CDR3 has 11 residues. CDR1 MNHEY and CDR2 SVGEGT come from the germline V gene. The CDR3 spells CASSYTAEAFF. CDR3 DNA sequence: TGTGCCAGCAGTTACACCGCTGAAGCTTTCTTT.

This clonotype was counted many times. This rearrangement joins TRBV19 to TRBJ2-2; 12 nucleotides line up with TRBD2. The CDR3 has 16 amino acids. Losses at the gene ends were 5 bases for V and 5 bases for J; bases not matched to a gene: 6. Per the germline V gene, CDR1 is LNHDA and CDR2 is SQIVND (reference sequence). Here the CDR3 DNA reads TGTGCCAGTAGTCTAGCGGGAGGGCCTCGAACCGGGGAGCTGTTTTTT. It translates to CASSLAGGPRTGELFF.

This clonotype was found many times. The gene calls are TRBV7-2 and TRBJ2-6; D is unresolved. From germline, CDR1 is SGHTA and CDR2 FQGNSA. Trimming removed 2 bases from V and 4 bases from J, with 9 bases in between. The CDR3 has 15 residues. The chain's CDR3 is CASSLSLGGANVLTF. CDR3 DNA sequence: TGTGCCAGCAGCTTATCTCTGGGAGGGGCCAACGTCCTGACTTTC.

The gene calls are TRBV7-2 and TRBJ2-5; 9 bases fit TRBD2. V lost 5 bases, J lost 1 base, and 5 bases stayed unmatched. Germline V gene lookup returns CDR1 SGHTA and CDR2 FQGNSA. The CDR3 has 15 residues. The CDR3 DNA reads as TGTGCCAGCAGCCGCTCTAGCGGGATCCAAGAGACCCAGTACTTC. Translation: CASSRSSGIQETQYF.

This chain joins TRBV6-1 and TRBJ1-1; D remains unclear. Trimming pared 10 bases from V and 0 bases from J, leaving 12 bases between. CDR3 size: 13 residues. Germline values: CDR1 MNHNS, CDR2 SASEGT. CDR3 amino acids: CATGAPMNTEAFF. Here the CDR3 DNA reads TGTGCCACCGGAGCCCCAATGAACACTGAAGCTTTCTTT.

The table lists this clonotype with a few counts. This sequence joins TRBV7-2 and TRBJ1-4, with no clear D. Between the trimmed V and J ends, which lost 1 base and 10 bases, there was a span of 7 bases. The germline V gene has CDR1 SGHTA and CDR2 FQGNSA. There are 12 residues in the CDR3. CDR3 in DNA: TGTGCCAGCAGCTTAGATACTGGAAAACTGTTTTTT. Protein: CASSLDTGKLFF.

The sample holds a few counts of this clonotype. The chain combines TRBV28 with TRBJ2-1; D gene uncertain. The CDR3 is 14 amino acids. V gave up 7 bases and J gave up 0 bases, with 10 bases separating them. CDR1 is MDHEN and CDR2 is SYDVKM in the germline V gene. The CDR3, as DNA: TGTGCCAGCATGTATGAAAGCTCCTACAATGAGCAGTTCTTC. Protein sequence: CASMYESSYNEQFF.

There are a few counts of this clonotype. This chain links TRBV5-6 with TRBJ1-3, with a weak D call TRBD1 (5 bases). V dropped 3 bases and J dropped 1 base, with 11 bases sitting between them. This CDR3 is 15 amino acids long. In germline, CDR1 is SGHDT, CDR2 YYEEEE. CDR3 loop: CASSWGTLSGNTIYF. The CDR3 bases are TGTGCCAGCAGCTGGGGGACGTTGTCTGGAAACACCATATATTTT.

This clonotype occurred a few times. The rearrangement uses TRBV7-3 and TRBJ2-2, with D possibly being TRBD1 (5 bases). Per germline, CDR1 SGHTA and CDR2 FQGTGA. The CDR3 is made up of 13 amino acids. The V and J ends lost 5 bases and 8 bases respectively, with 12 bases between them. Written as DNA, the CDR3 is TGTGCCAGCAGCCTTGACAGAAATGGGGAGCTGTTTTTT. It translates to CASSLDRNGELFF.

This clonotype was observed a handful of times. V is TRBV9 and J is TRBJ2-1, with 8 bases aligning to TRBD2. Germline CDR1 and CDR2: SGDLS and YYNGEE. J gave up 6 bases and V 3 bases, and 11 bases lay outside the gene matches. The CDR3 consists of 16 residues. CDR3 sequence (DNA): TGTGCCAGCAGCGCGGGACTAGTAGACCTTAGCAATGAGCAGTTCTTC. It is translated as CASSAGLVDLSNEQFF.

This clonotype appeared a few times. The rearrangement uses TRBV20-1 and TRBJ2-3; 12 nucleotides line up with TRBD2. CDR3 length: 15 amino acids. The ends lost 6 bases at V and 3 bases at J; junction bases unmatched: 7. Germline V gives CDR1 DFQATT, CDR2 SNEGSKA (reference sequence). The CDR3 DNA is TGCAGTGCAGAAACTAGCGGGGGGACGACAGATACGCAGTATTTT. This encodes CSAETSGGTTDTQYF.

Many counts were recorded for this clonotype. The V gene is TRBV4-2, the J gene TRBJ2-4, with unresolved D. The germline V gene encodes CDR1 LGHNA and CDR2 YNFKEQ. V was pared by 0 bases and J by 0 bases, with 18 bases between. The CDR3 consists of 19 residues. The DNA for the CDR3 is TGTGCCAGCAGCCAAGATCCGGCCGCTGGTCATCTAGCCAAAAACATTCAGTACTTC. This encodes CASSQDPAAGHLAKNIQYF.

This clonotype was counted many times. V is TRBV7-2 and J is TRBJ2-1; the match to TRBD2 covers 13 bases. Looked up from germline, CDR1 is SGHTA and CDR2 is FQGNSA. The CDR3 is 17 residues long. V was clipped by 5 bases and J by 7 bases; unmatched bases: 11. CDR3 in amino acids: CASSVRTSGSSENEQFF. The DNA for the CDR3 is TGTGCCAGCAGCGTTCGGACTAGCGGGAGCAGTGAGAATGAGCAGTTCTTC.

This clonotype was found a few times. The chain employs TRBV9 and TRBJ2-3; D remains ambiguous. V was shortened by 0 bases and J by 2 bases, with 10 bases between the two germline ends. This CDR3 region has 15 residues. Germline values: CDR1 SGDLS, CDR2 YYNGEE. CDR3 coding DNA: TGTGCCAGCAGCGTAGGTGTCGGATCCACAGATACGCAGTATTTT. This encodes CASSVGVGSTDTQYF.

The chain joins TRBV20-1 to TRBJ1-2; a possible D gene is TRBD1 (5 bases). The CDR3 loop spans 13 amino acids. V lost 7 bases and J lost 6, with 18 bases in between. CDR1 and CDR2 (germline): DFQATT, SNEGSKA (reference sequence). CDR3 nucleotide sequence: TGCAGTGAATCGGGACGTCCGCAGGATGGCTACACCTTC. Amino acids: CSESGRPQDGYTF.

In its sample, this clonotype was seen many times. CDR3 residues: CATSGTGMKLFF. The CDR3 nucleotides are TGTGCCACTTCCGGGACAGGGATGAAACTGTTTTTT. The rearrangement uses TRBV2 and TRBJ1-4; 9 bases are shared with TRBD1. V gave up 10 bases and J gave up 11 bases; unmatched junction bases: 8. The CDR3 totals 12 residues. Germline values: CDR1 SNHLY, CDR2 FYNNEI. The variable domain in full, completed from reference TRBV2 and TRBJ1-4, reads EPEVTQTPSHQVTQMGQEVILRCVPISNHLYFYWYRQILGQKVEFLVSFYNNEISEKSEIFDDQFSVERPDGSNFTLKIRSTKLEDSAMYFCATSGTGMKLFFGSGTQLSVL.